The 27 T cell receptor beta chains listed next were all sequenced from one sample in a study of blood T cell repertoires in COVID-19 (dated by TCRdb to 2020 to 2022). Libraries were made using the immunoSEQ multiplex PCR assay. Sourced from immuneACCESS, this table was stored by TCRdb with only in-frame sequences that have V and J called. A share of the clones is absent; for the studies checked, an unresolved V gene accounts for under half, and the remainder has no known explanation. The sample table lists fewer than 250,000 clones, roughly 85% of them with a count of one. 3% to 4.5% of the sample comes from the top ten. Sequenced material: PBMCs or T cells enriched from blood (not recorded which). All receptors derive from a woman between 40 and 50 years old who had been exposed to COVID-19.

Only one count was recorded for this clone. V and J are TRBV29-1 and TRBJ2-5; 10 bases are shared with TRBD1. The germline V gene has CDR1 SQVTM and CDR2 ANQGSEA. The V gene end was trimmed by 7 bases and the J gene end by 3 bases; junction bases not matched to a gene: 8. CDR3 size: 14 residues. DNA for the CDR3: TGCAGCGGAGACGGACAGGGGGGCGAAGAGACCCAGTACTTC. Translating it yields CSGDGQGGEETQYF.

This clone was seen once. The chain recombines TRBV9 with TRBJ2-1, with TRBD2 identical over 7 bases. Germline V gene lookup returns CDR1 SGDLS and CDR2 YYNGEE. The length of the CDR3 is 13 residues. J lost 8 bases, V lost 2 bases, and 4 bases had no gene match. The CDR3 DNA sequence: TGTGCCAGCAGCGTGGGACTACGAGATGAGCAGTTCTTC. Translation: CASSVGLRDEQFF. The whole variable domain, remainder taken from reference TRBV9 and TRBJ2-1, is DSGVTQTPKHLITATGQRVTLRCSPRSGDLSVYWYQQSLDQGLQFLIQYYNGEERAKGNILERFSAQQFPDLHSELNLSSLELGDSALYFCASSVGLRDEQFFGPGTRLTVL.

The chain is built from TRBV6-5 and TRBJ2-3; 12 bases match TRBD2. The J segment lost 5 bases and the V segment lost 0 bases, leaving 3 bases of the junction unmatched. Germline CDR1 reads MNHEY; CDR2 reads SVGAGI. This CDR3 contains 16 residues. CDR3 region: CASSYSTSGGKDTQYF. CDR3 bases: TGTGCCAGCAGTTACTCGACTAGCGGGGGAAAAGATACGCAGTATTTT.

The chain employs TRBV4-3 and TRBJ2-3; D perhaps matches TRBD2 (6 bases). CDR1 and CDR2 from the germline V gene are LGHNA and YSLEER. The CDR3 extends over 15 amino acids. V gave up 0 bases and J gave up 2 bases, with 9 bases separating them. The CDR3 region has the DNA TGCGCCAGCAGCCAAGAAGGACTAAACACAGATACGCAGTATTTT. Protein: CASSQEGLNTDTQYF.

The rearrangement uses TRBV7-3 and TRBJ2-3; maybe TRBD2 (5 bases). The CDR3 has 15 residues. Trimming shortened V by 2 bases and J by 0 bases, and 9 bases separated the two germline ends. Germline assignment: CDR1 SGHTA and CDR2 FQGTGA. The CDR3 bases are TGTGCCAGCAGCTTAGTCAGGACTAGCACAGATACGCAGTATTTT. Translating gives CASSLVRTSTDTQYF.

This rearrangement joins TRBV7-2 to TRBJ2-5; D may be TRBD2 (6 bases). This CDR3 comprises 14 residues. Trimming took off 4 bases at V and 1 base at J, with 10 bases between the two ends. Germline values: CDR1 SGHTA, CDR2 FQGNSA. CDR3 sequence: CASSSSAGQETQYF. Here the CDR3 DNA reads TGTGCCAGCAGCTCCTCAGCGGGCCAAGAGACCCAGTACTTC.

This clone has a handful of counts. The chain couples TRBV5-1 to TRBJ2-2; a weak D match, TRBD1 (6 bases). V gave up 7 bases and J gave up 2 bases, with 21 bases separating them. Germline loops: CDR1 SGHRS, CDR2 YFSETQ. The CDR3 has 17 residues. This CDR3 reads CASGGPYGADNTGELFF. The CDR3 coding sequence is TGCGCCAGCGGGGGCCCTTACGGGGCAGACAACACCGGGGAGCTGTTTTTT.

This rearrangement joins TRBV6-5 to TRBJ2-5; TRBD2 aligns across 10 bases. With 2 bases clipped from V and 2 bases from J, the junction kept 2 bases outside the gene matches. This CDR3 is 15 amino acids long. Germline lookup yields CDR1 MNHEY and CDR2 SVGAGI. Here the CDR3 reads CASSYGGLAQETQYF. In DNA form, the CDR3 reads TGTGCCAGCAGTTACGGGGGACTAGCGCAAGAGACCCAGTACTTC.

For the CDR3, the DNA is TGCGCCAGCAGCCCCCCGGAGGGTAATGGAAACACCATATATTTT. Translated, it gives CASSPPEGNGNTIYF. V and J are TRBV5-1 and TRBJ1-3; D remains unclear. Germline CDR1 reads SGHRS; CDR2 reads YFSETQ. The CDR3 contains 15 residues. Trimming took 4 bases from V and 3 from J, leaving 14 bases between them.

The chain carries TRBV9 and TRBJ1-4; D is uncertain. Germline V gene data show CDR1 as SGDLS and CDR2 as YYNGEE. Trimming removed 1 base from V and 7 bases from J, with 17 bases in between. This CDR3 comprises 16 residues. The CDR3 DNA is TGTGCCAGCAGCGTAAGCGGTCCCCGGGGAGGTGAAAAACTGTTTTTT. Translated: CASSVSGPRGGEKLFF.

V and J are TRBV10-3 and TRBJ2-7; D call uncertain. The CDR3 covers 13 residues. In germline, CDR1 is ENHRY, CDR2 SYGVKD. V was trimmed by 3 bases and J by 6 bases, leaving 12 bases between them. CDR3 protein: CAISDRGWREQYF. The CDR3 nucleotides read TGTGCCATCAGTGATCGCGGATGGCGCGAGCAGTACTTC.

In this sample, this clone turned up a few times. The rearrangement uses TRBV3-1 (or the pseudogene TRBV3-2) and TRBJ1-4; the D gene is possibly TRBD1 (6 bases). The CDR3 covers 14 residues. V lost 0 bases to trimming and J lost 8 bases, with 10 bases between them. The germline CDR1 and CDR2 sequences are LGHDT and YNNKEL (reference sequence). CDR3 residues: CASSQEGAGEKLFF. The CDR3 DNA is TGTGCCAGCAGCCAAGAGGGGGCAGGGGAAAAACTGTTTTTT.

This chain links TRBV4-1 with TRBJ1-4; tentatively, D is TRBD1 (6 bases). CDR3 length: 16 amino acids. Trimming took off 1 base at V and 1 base at J, with 10 bases between the two ends. In germline, CDR1 is MGHRA, CDR2 YSYEKL. The CDR3 reads CASSQVQGITNEKLFF. The CDR3 nucleotides are TGCGCCAGCAGCCAAGTCCAGGGGATAACTAATGAAAAACTGTTTTTT.

V is TRBV5-1 and J is TRBJ1-1; no reliable D call. Trimming pared 5 bases from V and 3 bases from J, leaving 20 bases between. The CDR3 consists of 16 residues. From germline, CDR1 is SGHRS and CDR2 YFSETQ. CDR3 bases: TGCGCCAGCAGTTTTGGCCCATACGAAGAGGACACTGAAGCTTTCTTT. Residues: CASSFGPYEEDTEAFF. The full variable domain, in which reference TRBV5-1 and TRBJ1-1 provide the parts outside the CDR3, is KAGVTQTPRYLIKTRGQQVTLSCSPISGHRSVSWYQQTPGQGLQFLFEYFSETQRNKGNFPGRFSGRQFSNSRSEMNVSTLELGDSALYLCASSFGPYEEDTEAFFGQGTRLTVV.

Points on this clone: The germline gene is not matched at one end of the junction; a read error may be the cause. The chain uses TRBV2 and TRBJ2-7; maybe TRBD2 (5 bases). This CDR3 is 14 amino acids long. CDR1 is SNHLY, CDR2 FYNNEI, per germline. The DNA for the CDR3 is TGTGCCAGCAGTGAATTGGTCGCAGAGCGGCAGCCTAATTTC. Its translation: CASSELVAERQPNF.

The V gene is TRBV28, the J gene TRBJ2-3; maybe TRBD1 (6 bases). V was clipped by 4 bases and J by 5 bases, with 10 bases between them. Germline CDR1 is MDHEN and CDR2 is SYDVKM. The CDR3 runs to 13 residues. The CDR3 reads CASSSIQGDTQYF. The CDR3 DNA is TGTGCCAGCAGTTCTATACAGGGAGATACGCAGTATTTT.

The CDR3 protein is CASSYRGGNTIYF. DNA of the CDR3: TGTGCCAGCAGTTACAGGGGGGGAAACACCATATATTTT. The genes are TRBV28 and TRBJ1-3; 8 bases align to TRBD1. Trimming cost V 4 bases and J 4 bases; bases outside gene matches: 0. The CDR3 has 13 amino acids. CDR1 and CDR2 from the germline V gene are MDHEN and SYDVKM.

V and J are TRBV9 and TRBJ1-1; 7 bases align to TRBD1. The CDR3 sequence is 13 residues long. Germline values: CDR1 SGDLS, CDR2 YYNGEE. J was trimmed by 4 bases and V by 4 bases; bases with no gene match: 4. Here the CDR3 DNA reads TGTGCCAGCAGCCATCGGACAGGCACTGAAGCTTTCTTT. This gives the protein CASSHRTGTEAFF.

The J gene is TRBJ2-5, the V gene TRBV29-1; tentative D call: TRBD2 (5 bases). The germline gives CDR1 SQVTM, CDR2 ANQGSEA. V was pared by 5 bases and J by 5 bases, with 18 bases between. The CDR3 runs 14 residues. CDR3 loop: CSVLSNTRGETQYF. The CDR3 bases are TGCAGCGTTCTGTCTAACACCCGCGGGGAGACCCAGTACTTC.

This chain uses TRBV6-2 or TRBV6-3 with TRBJ1-5; the D gene is possibly TRBD1 (5 bases). CDR3 length equals 13 residues. Germline V gene sequence: CDR1 MNHEY, CDR2 SVGEGT. The germline V and J ends were trimmed by 5 bases and 2 bases, with 7 bases remaining between them. In nucleotides, the CDR3 is TGTGCCAGCAGTCAGGGCGGCAATCAGCCCCAGCATTTT. Translated: CASSQGGNQPQHF.

The chain links TRBV19 to TRBJ1-1, with D perhaps matching TRBD1 (5 bases). Between the trimmed V and J ends, which lost 6 bases and 5 bases, there was a span of 13 bases. The germline V gene has CDR1 LNHDA and CDR2 SQIVND (reference sequence). The CDR3 length is 13 residues. In nucleotides, the CDR3 is TGTGCCAGTAGGTTCACTTCAGGGACTGAAGCTTTCTTT. It specifies CASRFTSGTEAFF.

The rearrangement uses TRBV5-1 and TRBJ1-3; D is unresolved. The CDR3 has 15 amino acids. Germline V gene sequence: CDR1 SGHRS, CDR2 YFSETQ. With 3 bases removed from V and 0 bases from J, the gap between germline ends came to 10 bases. The CDR3 spells CASSSDSSSGNTIYF. In DNA, the CDR3 is TGCGCCAGCAGCTCGGACTCGAGCTCTGGAAACACCATATATTTT. Complete variable domain (other parts from reference TRBV5-1 and TRBJ1-3): KAGVTQTPRYLIKTRGQQVTLSCSPISGHRSVSWYQQTPGQGLQFLFEYFSETQRNKGNFPGRFSGRQFSNSRSEMNVSTLELGDSALYLCASSSDSSSGNTIYFGEGSWLTVV.

CDR3 bases: TGTGCCAGCAGCTTAGCCCCGGGAGGGAATGAAAAACTGTTTTTT. This gives the protein CASSLAPGGNEKLFF. The chain couples TRBV11-2 to TRBJ1-4, with D hard to call. The CDR3 sequence is 15 residues long. V shed 1 base and J shed 5 bases, with 11 bases lying between them. Germline CDR1 and CDR2: SGHAT and FQNNGV.

A single count supports this clone. This chain uses TRBV5-1 with TRBJ2-7; no firm D call. The CDR3 loop spans 16 amino acids. Germline CDR1 SGHRS, CDR2 YFSETQ. V was trimmed by 4 bases and J by 0 bases, leaving 17 bases between them. The CDR3 DNA reads TGCGCCAGCAGCCCCCCTAATCAATATAACTCCTACGAGCAGTACTTC. It codes for CASSPPNQYNSYEQYF.

The chain uses TRBV5-1 and TRBJ1-5; 12 bases map to TRBD1. Germline trimming cut 4 bases from V and 7 bases from J; bases unmatched to any gene: 9. This CDR3 comprises 16 residues. Germline V CDR1 and CDR2: SGHRS, YFSETQ. This CDR3 reads CASSPGQGARDQPQHF. The DNA for the CDR3 is TGCGCCAGCAGCCCGGGACAGGGGGCGCGGGACCAGCCCCAGCATTTT.

V and J are TRBV19 and TRBJ2-3; the match to TRBD1 covers 7 bases. The J segment lost 5 bases and the V segment lost 5 bases, leaving 4 bases of the junction unmatched. CDR3 length: 13 amino acids. Germline V gene data show CDR1 as LNHDA and CDR2 as SQIVND (reference sequence). The DNA of the CDR3 is TGTGCCAGTAGTCTCTCAGGGGGAGATACGCAGTATTTT. Its translation: CASSLSGGDTQYF.

The sample holds one count of this clone. The gene calls are TRBV28 and TRBJ1-5; D is unresolved. The V gene's germline CDR1 is MDHEN and CDR2 SYDVKM. CDR3 length: 15 amino acids. V dropped 5 bases and J dropped 4 bases, with 15 bases sitting between them. CDR3 bases: TGTGCCAGCAGTCGAGTCGACAACCTAAATCAGCCCCAGCATTTT. It specifies CASSRVDNLNQPQHF.